The rows below give T cell receptor beta chains drawn from one sample of a study of siplizumab effects on memory and regulatory T cells. Using immunoSEQ multiplex PCR, the repertoire was profiled, and TCRdb retains in-frame clones only, with some absent. The sample has 7,500 to 8,500 clones, about two fifths seen once. No antigen is known for these receptors. Sequencing was performed on CFSE-low (dividing) CD8+ T cells sorted from an allogeneic mixed lymphocyte reaction. Every receptor here comes from a human donor in good health; the cells came from an allogeneic mixed lymphocyte reaction. CDR3s include the opening cysteine and the closing phenylalanine or tryptophan. The D gene is left open where the match is weak. Clone sizes are given selectively: once, few, many, or a class where the clone is expanded.

clone size,V gene,CDR3 length,D gene,J gene,CDR3 protein,CDR3 DNA
few,TRBV29-1,13,-,TRBJ2-1,CSVPGQSYNEQFF,TGCAGCGTTCCGGGACAAAGCTACAATGAGCAGTTCTTC
-,TRBV6-5,14,-,TRBJ2-1,CASSYRVRGDEQFF,TGTGCCAGCAGTTATCGGGTCCGGGGTGATGAGCAGTTCTTC
-,TRBV27,14,-,TRBJ1-1,CASSFPWGDTEAFF,TGTGCCAGCAGTTTCCCTTGGGGGGACACTGAAGCTTTCTTT
few,TRBV11-3,12,-,TRBJ2-7,CASSSDYIEQYF,TGTGCCAGCAGCTCCGATTATATCGAGCAGTACTTC
-,TRBV4-1,18,-,TRBJ2-2,CASSQEPGQLGNTGELFF,TGCGCCAGCAGCCAAGAACCCGGACAGCTCGGAAACACCGGGGAGCTGTTTTTT
-,TRBV10-1,16,-,TRBJ1-5,CASSVGRGYSNQPQHF,TGCGCCAGCAGTGTGGGCAGGGGTTATAGCAATCAGCCCCAGCATTTT
few,TRBV28,13,-,TRBJ1-6,CASKTVRSSPLHF,TGTGCCAGCAAAACAGTGCGGAGTTCACCCCTCCACTTT
-,TRBV4-3,15,-,TRBJ1-2,CASSQDTRGGYGYTF,TGCGCCAGCAGCCAAGATACCAGGGGTGGTTATGGCTACACCTTC
-,TRBV27,15,-,TRBJ1-6,CASSPSWAINSPLHF,TGTGCCAGCAGCCCCTCGTGGGCCATTAATTCACCCCTCCACTTT
-,TRBV6-6,15,TRBD2,TRBJ2-1,CASSGIVAGENEQFF,TGTGCCAGCAGTGGGATAGTAGCGGGAGAGAATGAGCAGTTCTTC
few,TRBV28,14,TRBD1,TRBJ1-1,CASSRQGRSTEAFF,TGTGCCAGCAGTCGACAGGGGCGCAGCACTGAAGCTTTCTTT
-,TRBV13,14,-,TRBJ2-3,CASNEQGRPDTQYF,TGTGCCAGCAACGAACAGGGAAGGCCAGATACGCAGTATTTT
few,TRBV6-6,14,TRBD1,TRBJ1-4,CASSYSMGQGELFF,TGTGCCAGCAGTTACTCGATGGGCCAGGGGGAACTGTTTTTT
medium-sized,TRBV11-2,14,-,TRBJ1-3,CASTLLGLENTIYF,TGTGCCAGCACCCTCCTGGGACTTGAAAACACCATATATTTT
-,TRBV5-1,14,-,TRBJ2-7,CASMGSSSTYEQYF,TGCGCCAGCATGGGTTCGTCTTCAACCTACGAGCAGTACTTC
medium-sized,TRBV4-1,16,TRBD1,TRBJ1-5,CASSQANRGGNQPQHF,TGCGCCAGCAGCCAGGCAAACAGGGGAGGCAATCAGCCCCAGCATTTT
-,TRBV4-1,15,TRBD1,TRBJ1-1,CASSHISDRSGEAFF,TGCGCCAGCAGCCATATATCGGACAGGTCGGGCGAAGCTTTCTTT
-,TRBV29-1,14,-,TRBJ2-7,CSVSGTLRPYEQYF,TGCAGCGTCTCCGGGACACTGAGACCATACGAGCAGTACTTC
-,TRBV19,15,-,TRBJ2-1,CASSISGGSYNEQFF,TGTGCCAGTAGTATTAGCGGTGGGTCCTACAATGAGCAGTTCTTC
few,TRBV2,15,-,TRBJ1-1,CASNPLETGNTEAFF,TGTGCCAGCAACCCTTTGGAGACAGGGAACACTGAAGCTTTCTTT
-,TRBV7-9,14,-,TRBJ2-1,CASSLVAAYNEQFF,TGTGCCAGCAGCTTGGTAGCGGCGTACAATGAGCAGTTCTTC
medium-sized,TRBV15,13,-,TRBJ1-1,CATSRSGANEAFF,TGTGCCACCAGCAGATCAGGGGCGAATGAAGCTTTCTTT
medium-sized,TRBV9,12,-,TRBJ2-3,CASSVYTDTQYF,TGTGCCAGCAGCGTCTACACAGATACGCAGTATTTT